This TCR beta chain was obtained from a study of cytomegalovirus exposure and HLA in healthy donors. The CDR3 has 15 amino acids. CDR1 is GTSNPN and CDR2 is SVGIG in the germline V gene (reference sequence). V lost 2 bases, J lost 6 bases, and 7 bases stayed unmatched. PCR was performed using 60 Vbeta and 13 Jbeta primers. Profiling relied on immunoSEQ multiplex PCR, and the TCRdb table lists in-frame clones only, not all of them. The data include about 40,000 clones; the top ten clones carry approximately 1.8%. Sequencing was done on a sample of PBMCs. This clonotype was obtained from a woman aged 25-40 years in good health and CMV-seronegative. The chain recombines TRBV30 with TRBJ2-2, with TRBD1 matching 9 bases. CDR3: CAWSPRDRDAGELFF. The CDR3, as DNA: TGTGCCTGGAGTCCCCGGGACAGGGACGCCGGGGAGCTGTTTTTT.